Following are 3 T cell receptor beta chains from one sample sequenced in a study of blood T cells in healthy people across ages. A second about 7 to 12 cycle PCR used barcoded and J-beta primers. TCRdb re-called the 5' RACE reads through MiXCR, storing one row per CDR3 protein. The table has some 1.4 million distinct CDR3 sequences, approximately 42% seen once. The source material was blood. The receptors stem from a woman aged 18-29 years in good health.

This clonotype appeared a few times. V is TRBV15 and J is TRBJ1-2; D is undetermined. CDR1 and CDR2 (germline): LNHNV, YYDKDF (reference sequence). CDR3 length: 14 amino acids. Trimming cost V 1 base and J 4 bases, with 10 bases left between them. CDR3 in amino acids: CATSRGDGPYGYTF. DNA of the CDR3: TGTGCCACCAGCAGAGGTGACGGACCCTATGGCTACACCTTC.

The CDR3 loop reads CSARQGFGGADTGELFF. As DNA, the CDR3 is TGCAGTGCTCGTCAAGGTTTCGGGGGCGCGGACACCGGGGAGCTGTTTTTT. The genes are TRBV20-1 and TRBJ2-2; D is possibly TRBD1 or TRBD2 (6 bases each). The V end lost 5 bases, the J end lost 3 bases, and 22 bases lay between the germline ends. Germline V gene sequence: CDR1 DFQATT, CDR2 SNEGSKA (reference sequence). CDR3 length: 17 residues.

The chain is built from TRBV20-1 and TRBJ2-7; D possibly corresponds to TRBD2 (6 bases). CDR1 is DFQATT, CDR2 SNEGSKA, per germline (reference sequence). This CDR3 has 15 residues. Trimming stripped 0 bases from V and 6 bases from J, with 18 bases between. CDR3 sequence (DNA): TGCAGTGCTAGAGACTATAGCGGCCCAGGTTCCGAGCAGTACTTC. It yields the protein CSARDYSGPGSEQYF.